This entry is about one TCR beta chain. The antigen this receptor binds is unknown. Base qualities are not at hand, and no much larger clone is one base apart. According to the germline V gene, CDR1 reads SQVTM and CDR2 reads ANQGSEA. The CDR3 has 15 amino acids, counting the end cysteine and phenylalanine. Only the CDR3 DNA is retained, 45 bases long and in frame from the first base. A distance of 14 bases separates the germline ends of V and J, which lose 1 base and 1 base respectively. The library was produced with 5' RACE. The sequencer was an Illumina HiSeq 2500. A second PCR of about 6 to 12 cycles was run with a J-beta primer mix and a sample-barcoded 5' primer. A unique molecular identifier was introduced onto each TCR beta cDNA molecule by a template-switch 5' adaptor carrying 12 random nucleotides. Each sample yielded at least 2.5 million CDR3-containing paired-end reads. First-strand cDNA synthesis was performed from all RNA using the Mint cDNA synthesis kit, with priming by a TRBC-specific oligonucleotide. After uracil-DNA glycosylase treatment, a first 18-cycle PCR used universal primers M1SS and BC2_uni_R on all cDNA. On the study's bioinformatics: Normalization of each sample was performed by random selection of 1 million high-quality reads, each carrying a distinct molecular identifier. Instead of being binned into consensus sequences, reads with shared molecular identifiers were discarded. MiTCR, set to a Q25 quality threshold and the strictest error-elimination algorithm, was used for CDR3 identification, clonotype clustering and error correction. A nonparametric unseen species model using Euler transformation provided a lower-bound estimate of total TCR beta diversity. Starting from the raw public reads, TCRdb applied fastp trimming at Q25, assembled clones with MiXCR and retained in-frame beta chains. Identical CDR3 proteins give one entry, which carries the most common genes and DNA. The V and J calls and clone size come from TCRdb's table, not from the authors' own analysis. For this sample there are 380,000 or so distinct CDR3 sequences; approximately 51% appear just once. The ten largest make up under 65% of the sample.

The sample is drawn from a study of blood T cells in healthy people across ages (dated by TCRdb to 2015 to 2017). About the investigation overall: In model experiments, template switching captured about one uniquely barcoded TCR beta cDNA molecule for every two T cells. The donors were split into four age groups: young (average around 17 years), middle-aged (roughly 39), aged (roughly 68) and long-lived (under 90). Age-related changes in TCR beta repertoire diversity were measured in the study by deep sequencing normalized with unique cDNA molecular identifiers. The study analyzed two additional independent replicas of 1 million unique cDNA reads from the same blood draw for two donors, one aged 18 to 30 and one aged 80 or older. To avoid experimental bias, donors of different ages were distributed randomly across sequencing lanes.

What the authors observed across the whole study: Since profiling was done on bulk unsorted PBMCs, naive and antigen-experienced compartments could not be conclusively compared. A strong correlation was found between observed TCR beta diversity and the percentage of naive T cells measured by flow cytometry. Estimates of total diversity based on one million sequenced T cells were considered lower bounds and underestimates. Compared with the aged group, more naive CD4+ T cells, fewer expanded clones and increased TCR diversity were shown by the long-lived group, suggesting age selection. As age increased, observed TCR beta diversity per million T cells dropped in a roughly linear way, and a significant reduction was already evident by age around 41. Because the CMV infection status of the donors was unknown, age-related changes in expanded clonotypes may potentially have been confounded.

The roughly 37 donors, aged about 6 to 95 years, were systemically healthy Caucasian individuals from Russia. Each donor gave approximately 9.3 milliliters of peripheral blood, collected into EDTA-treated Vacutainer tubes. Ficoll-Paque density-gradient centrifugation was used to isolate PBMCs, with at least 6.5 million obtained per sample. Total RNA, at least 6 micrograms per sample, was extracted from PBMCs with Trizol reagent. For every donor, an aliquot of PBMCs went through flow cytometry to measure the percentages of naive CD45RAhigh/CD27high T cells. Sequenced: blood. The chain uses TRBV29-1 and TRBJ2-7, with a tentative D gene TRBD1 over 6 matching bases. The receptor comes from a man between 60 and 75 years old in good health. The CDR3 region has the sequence CSVEGGLQGSYEQYF. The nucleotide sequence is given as TGCAGCGTTGAAGGGGGGCTACAGGGATCCTACGAGCAGTACTTC.